Here is one T cell receptor (beta chain) with its context. V was shortened by 5 bases and J by 2 bases, with 13 bases between the two germline ends. Germline V lookup: CDR1 SGHTA, CDR2 FQGNSA. This CDR3 has 16 amino acids. Profiling relied on immunoSEQ multiplex PCR, and the TCRdb table lists in-frame clones only, not all of them. This table has 120,000 to 150,000 clones, roughly 90% appearing once. The sample is drawn from a study of control samples from healthy donors and cancer patients. Sequencing was performed on blood. The rearrangement joins TRBV7-2 to TRBJ2-6, with a weak D call TRBD1 (6 bases). The source is a man between 25 and 39 years old in good health. The CDR3: CASSPRGKAGANVLTF. The CDR3, as DNA: TGTGCCAGCAGCCCAAGGGGGAAGGCTGGGGCCAACGTCCTGACTTTC. Full variable domain (outside the CDR3, taken from reference TRBV7-2 and TRBJ2-6): GAGVSQSPSNKVTEKGKDVELRCDPISGHTALYWYRQSLGQGLEFLIYFQGNSAPDKSGLPSDRFSAERTGGSVSTLTIQRTQQEDSAVYLCASSPRGKAGANVLTFGAGSRLTVL.